The 27 T cell receptor beta chains presented below share a single source sample, sequenced in a study of technical replicates of blood from a few donors. Here immunoSEQ multiplex PCR was the method, and the copy in TCRdb shows in-frame clones only, minus some. This table has 90,000 to 100,000 clones, 90% to 96% appearing once. Sequenced input: T cells isolated from PBMCs. These receptors were obtained from a human donor in good health.

The genes are TRBV10-3 and TRBJ1-1; a weak D match, TRBD1 (5 bases). Trimming removed 6 bases from V and 0 bases from J, with 11 bases in between. Per the germline V gene, CDR1 is ENHRY and CDR2 is SYGVKD. This CDR3 is built from 14 residues. This CDR3 reads CAIRGGSLNTEAFF. The CDR3 DNA sequence: TGTGCCATCAGGGGGGGGAGTTTGAACACTGAAGCTTTCTTT.

J is TRBJ2-1 and V is TRBV6-5; 7 bases agree with TRBD2. The V segment lost 6 bases and the J segment 10 bases; nucleotides outside the gene matches: 12. Germline loops: CDR1 MNHEY, CDR2 SVGAGI. CDR3 length: 14 amino acids. CDR3 coding DNA: TGTGCCAGCAGGAAAGACTTGGTGGGGGGGGAGCAGTTCTTC. Amino acid sequence: CASRKDLVGGEQFF.

The V and J genes are TRBV19 and TRBJ1-1; no clear D. Germline lookup yields CDR1 LNHDA and CDR2 SQIVND (reference sequence). The CDR3 is 12 residues long. Trimming removed 3 bases at V and 11 bases at J, with 13 bases between. The CDR3 coding sequence is TGTGCCAGTAGTATGATGGCATTTCAGGCTTTCTTT. It codes for CASSMMAFQAFF.

This rearrangement joins TRBV27 to TRBJ2-3; a possible D gene is TRBD2 (6 bases). V gave up 4 bases and J gave up 1 base, with 15 bases separating them. The CDR3 covers 16 residues. Germline CDR1 is MNHEY and CDR2 is SMNVEV (reference sequence). In DNA, the CDR3 is TGTGCCAGCAGTTCACTAGCCCTTGGGGGCACAGATACGCAGTATTTT. Amino acids: CASSSLALGGTDTQYF.

This clone was seen a single time. The V call is TRBV6-6, the J call TRBJ1-1; TRBD1 matches 7 bases. In germline, CDR1 is MNHNY, CDR2 SVGAGI (reference sequence). V was clipped by 5 bases and J by 2 bases; unmatched bases: 11. The CDR3 length is 16 residues. CDR3 protein: CASSHLLTGSNTEAFF. The CDR3 DNA follows: TGTGCCAGCAGTCACTTATTGACAGGGTCTAACACTGAAGCTTTCTTT.

The chain joins TRBV28 to TRBJ2-2; D may be TRBD1 (6 bases). This CDR3 is 16 amino acids long. V shed 6 bases and J shed 0 bases, with 14 bases lying between them. The germline gives CDR1 MDHEN, CDR2 SYDVKM. CDR3 DNA sequence: TGTGCCAGCAGACAGGGCTTCCCCACGAACACCGGGGAGCTGTTTTTT. Translation: CASRQGFPTNTGELFF.

This sequence joins TRBV6-6 and TRBJ2-2, with 11 bases fitting TRBD2. Germline CDR1 MNHNY, CDR2 SVGAGI (reference sequence). Losses at the gene ends were 6 bases for V and 5 bases for J; bases not matched to a gene: 8. This CDR3 spans 16 amino acids. The CDR3, as DNA: TGTGCCAGCAGCGATAGCGGGAGGGTTAGAACCGGGGAGCTGTTTTTT. Translated: CASSDSGRVRTGELFF.

This clone was detected only once. The chain uses TRBV5-8 and TRBJ2-7; 7 bases line up with TRBD2. V was pared by 4 bases and J by 5 bases, with 9 bases of the junction left unmatched. This CDR3 is 14 amino acids long. Germline V gene lookup returns CDR1 SGHTS and CDR2 YDEGEE. The CDR3 DNA reads TGTGCCAGCAGCGTCTGGCGGGAGCCTCACGAGCAGTACTTC. It is translated as CASSVWREPHEQYF.

This chain connects TRBV27 to TRBJ2-7; tentative D call: TRBD1 (6 bases). Looked up from germline, CDR1 is MNHEY and CDR2 is SMNVEV (reference sequence). The CDR3 contains 15 residues. Trimming removed 1 base at V and 3 bases at J, with 13 bases between. The CDR3 here is CASSLYRTENYEQYF. CDR3 nucleotide sequence: TGTGCCAGCAGTTTATATCGGACAGAAAACTACGAGCAGTACTTC.

The chain combines TRBV5-8 with TRBJ1-5; possible D gene TRBD1, 5 bases. The CDR3 sequence is 15 residues long. V was shortened by 2 bases and J by 7 bases, with 16 bases between the two germline ends. Germline lookup yields CDR1 SGHTS and CDR2 YDEGEE. CDR3 loop: CASSFPWGERQPQHF. For the CDR3, the DNA is TGTGCCAGCAGCTTTCCGTGGGGGGAGAGACAGCCCCAGCATTTT.

This clone is a singleton in its sample. V gene TRBV6-1 combines with J gene TRBJ2-2; 9 bases fit TRBD1. V gave up 3 bases and J gave up 4 bases; unmatched junction bases: 3. This CDR3 contains 15 residues. CDR1 is MNHNS and CDR2 is SASEGT in the germline V gene. As DNA, the CDR3 is TGTGCCAGCAGTGACGGACAGGGGCTCACCGGGGAGCTGTTTTTT. Protein: CASSDGQGLTGELFF.

The chain recombines TRBV5-4 with TRBJ2-5; D might be TRBD1 (6 bases). This CDR3 contains 17 residues. Germline CDR1 reads SGHNT; CDR2 reads YYREEE (reference sequence). The V gene lost 2 bases and the J gene lost 3 bases, with 20 bases spanning the gap. CDR3 sequence (DNA): TGTGCCAGCAGCTTAAATCCTCGGGCAGGGGAGAAAGAGACCCAGTACTTC. As protein: CASSLNPRAGEKETQYF.

The chain employs TRBV7-2 and TRBJ2-7; D perhaps matches TRBD2 (6 bases). The germline V gene has CDR1 SGHTA and CDR2 FQGNSA. This CDR3 has 14 amino acids. Trimming removed 5 bases at V and 2 bases at J, with 13 bases between. This CDR3 is CASSPEGGTYEQYF. CDR3 nucleotides: TGTGCCAGCAGCCCAGAAGGAGGGACCTACGAGCAGTACTTC.

The gene calls are TRBV5-1 and TRBJ2-7; D gene unclear. Germline lookup yields CDR1 SGHRS and CDR2 YFSETQ. CDR3 length: 14 amino acids. V lost 0 bases and J 3 bases, leaving 10 bases between the germline ends. Here the CDR3 reads CASSLGDTNYEQYF. For the CDR3, the DNA is TGCGCCAGCAGCTTGGGTGACACCAACTACGAGCAGTACTTC.

J is TRBJ2-7 and V is TRBV21-1; no DNA check was done on the table's D call, TRBD2. TRBV21-1 has pseudogene status. The CDR3 is 17 residues long. In DNA form, the CDR3 reads TGTGCCAGCAGCAAAGGTTCGGGGGGCTGGAGGTCCTACGAGCAGTACTTC. It codes for CASSKGSGGWRSYEQYF.

The chain uses TRBV27 and TRBJ1-5; 7 bases are a match to TRBD1. The trim removed 6 bases at V and 2 bases at J, leaving 4 bases unmatched. The CDR3 is 14 amino acids. CDR1 and CDR2 (germline): MNHEY, SMNVEV (reference sequence). The CDR3 DNA sequence: TGTGCCAGCAGGGCTACAGGGGGCAATCAGCCCCAGCATTTT. Residues: CASRATGGNQPQHF.

The chain employs TRBV5-1 and TRBJ2-1; D unresolved. V lost 2 bases and J lost 8, with 23 bases in between. CDR3 length: 17 amino acids. Germline CDR1 and CDR2: SGHRS and YFSETQ. CDR3 nucleotide sequence: TGCGCCAGCAGCTTAAGAGAGTTAGTAGAAGCCTTGCATGAGCAGTTCTTC. It is translated as CASSLRELVEALHEQFF.

The V and J genes are TRBV10-1 and TRBJ2-3, with D possibly being TRBD2 (6 bases). The CDR3 covers 15 residues. Germline CDR1 is WNHNN and CDR2 is SYGVQD (reference sequence). V shed 4 bases and J shed 2 bases, with 13 bases lying between them. Written as DNA, the CDR3 is TGCGCCAGCAGTGTGGAGCGGGCCTCCACAGATACGCAGTATTTT. Encoded protein: CASSVERASTDTQYF.

The table lists this clone with a count of one. The V and J genes are TRBV18 and TRBJ1-1; 8 bases are a match to TRBD1. The V gene's germline CDR1 is KGHSH and CDR2 LQKENI. J was trimmed by 4 bases and V by 8 bases; bases with no gene match: 9. This CDR3 comprises 14 residues. The CDR3 sequence is CASTLRTGPTEAFF. The CDR3 nucleotides are TGTGCCAGCACCCTACGGACAGGGCCCACTGAAGCTTTCTTT. Looking up the rest from reference TRBV18 and TRBJ1-1 gives the full variable domain: NAGVMQNPRHLVRRRGQEARLRCSPMKGHSHVYWYRQLPEEGLKFMVYLQKENIIDESGMPKERFSAEFPKEGPSILRIQQVVRGDSAAYFCASTLRTGPTEAFFGQGTRLTVV.

In DNA, the CDR3 is TGTGCCAGCAGGGGTAGCGGGAGGGAGAGCTCCTACGAGCAGTACTTC. This gives the protein CASRGSGRESSYEQYF. The chain carries TRBV2 and TRBJ2-7; 11 bases match TRBD2. CDR3 length: 16 residues. V shed 6 bases and J 0 bases; nucleotides not matched to a gene: 7. Per the germline V gene, CDR1 is SNHLY and CDR2 is FYNNEI.

The J gene is TRBJ1-3, the V gene TRBV4-1; tentative D call: TRBD1 (6 bases). V gave up 0 bases and J gave up 0 bases, with 18 bases separating them. The CDR3 runs 19 residues. CDR1 MGHRA and CDR2 YSYEKL come from the germline V gene. The CDR3: CASSQERAGQLSSGNTIYF. For the CDR3, the DNA is TGCGCCAGCAGCCAAGAACGGGCAGGACAGCTGAGCTCTGGAAACACCATATATTTT.

J is TRBJ2-7 and V is TRBV7-9; 8 bases fit TRBD1. Unmatched junction bases numbered 14, after V lost 6 bases and J lost 4 bases. The CDR3 spans 16 residues. Germline V CDR1 and CDR2: SEHNR, FQNEAQ (reference sequence). CDR3 sequence: CASRLTGTGEGYEQYF. CDR3 nucleotides: TGTGCCAGCAGGTTAACCGGGACAGGCGAGGGTTACGAGCAGTACTTC.

V is TRBV5-1 and J is TRBJ1-2; D call uncertain. Trimming stripped 4 bases from V and 5 bases from J, with 18 bases between. Germline V gene sequence: CDR1 SGHRS, CDR2 YFSETQ. This CDR3 has 15 residues. CDR3 nucleotides: TGCGCCAGCAGCCCCTATCGCGGGCCTTGGTATGGCTACACCTTC. As protein: CASSPYRGPWYGYTF.

J is TRBJ1-5 and V is TRBV6-6; possibly TRBD1 for D (6 bases). The CDR3 covers 15 residues. Germline assignment: CDR1 MNHNY and CDR2 SVGAGI (reference sequence). V lost 4 bases and J 6 bases, leaving 16 bases between the germline ends. CDR3 in amino acids: CASSSTQGGSQPQHF. The CDR3 nucleotides are TGTGCCAGCAGTTCTACACAGGGTGGGAGTCAGCCCCAGCATTTT.

This clone was found once. The chain carries TRBV5-5 and TRBJ1-5; 10 nucleotides match TRBD1. Looked up from germline, CDR1 is SGHKS and CDR2 is YYEKEE (reference sequence). The CDR3 runs 18 residues. V shed 2 bases and J 0 bases; nucleotides not matched to a gene: 8. The CDR3 reads CASSFPDRGRDSNQPQHF. In nucleotides, the CDR3 is TGTGCCAGCAGCTTTCCAGACAGGGGGCGCGATAGCAATCAGCCCCAGCATTTT.

J is TRBJ2-3 and V is TRBV11-2, with a possible D match to TRBD2 (5 bases). Germline CDR1 SGHAT, CDR2 FQNNGV. The V end was cut by 0 bases, the J end by 7 bases, with 14 bases between. There are 15 residues in the CDR3. The CDR3 loop is CASSLDRTRGYTQYF. The CDR3 nucleotides read TGTGCCAGCAGCTTAGACAGGACCAGAGGGTATACGCAGTATTTT.

The rearrangement links TRBV6-1 to TRBJ2-1, with TRBD2 matching 7 bases. CDR3 length equals 14 residues. Germline values: CDR1 MNHNS, CDR2 SASEGT. Trimming at V came to 6 bases and at J to 12 bases, leaving 14 bases not matched to a gene. The CDR3 region is CASREHSGRAGQFF. The CDR3, as DNA: TGTGCCAGCAGGGAACATAGCGGGCGAGCAGGGCAGTTCTTC.